Described below is a single T cell receptor (beta chain) sequence and its context. How the authors handled the data: Amplification with reference gene primers provided the estimates of nucleated cell counts. TCRdb's copy holds only in-frame clones and misses some; the assay was immunoSEQ multiplex PCR. The V and J calls and clone size are taken from that table; D and trimming were inferred from the DNA. The sample holds fewer than 300,000 clones, more than 70% seen once. The data were taken from a study of blood T cell repertoires in COVID-19. Looking at the study overall: There were acute and convalescent COVID-19 samples, and they came from the United States, Italy and Spain. Sample material is recorded as cDNA or gDNA derived from T cells, B-cell-depleted T cells, or PBMCs.

Germline lookup yields CDR1 SEHNR and CDR2 FQNEAQ (reference sequence). V was cut by 2 bases and J by 9 bases, with 20 bases left in between. The CDR3 totals 16 residues. The chain combines TRBV7-9 with TRBJ1-5; possibly TRBD1 for D (6 bases). The clonotype comes from a man older than 75 with acute or convalescent COVID-19. Material for sequencing was peripheral blood. Here the CDR3 DNA reads TGTGCCAGCAGCTTAAAGGGGACATCTGGACTTCGGCCCCAGCATTTT. It codes for CASSLKGTSGLRPQHF.